This T cell receptor (beta chain) was recovered during a study of regulatory T cells in long-lasting Graves disease. Across the study: Newly diagnosed Graves' patients had under 3 months of antithyroid drugs.

The length of the CDR3 is 13 residues. V dropped 5 bases and J dropped 5 bases, with 10 bases sitting between them. CDR1 and CDR2 from the germline V gene are MNHNS and SASEGT. This clonotype was counted at least ten times. The time point: newly diagnosed GD, antithyroid drugs for less than 3 months. The TCR library used RNA extracted from PBMCs. To make TCR beta libraries, researchers used iRepertoire HTBI primers and Arm-PCR of CDR3 regions. TCRdb reprocessed the multiplex PCR reads with MiXCR, giving one entry per CDR3 protein. The table includes 500,000 or so distinct CDR3 sequences, about 15% detected once. In addition, the sample was reused for a study of T cells in Graves' hyperthyroidism and ophthalmopathy. Turning to that study: Patients were excluded because of uncontrolled infection, other autoimmune disease, pregnancy or lactation. A 13 V-J model separated ophthalmopathy from stable hyperthyroidism.

The J gene is TRBJ1-5, the V gene TRBV6-1, with D tentatively TRBD1 (5 bases). The TCR comes from a woman aged 40-60 years with Graves disease. This material consisted of peripheral blood mononuclear cells (PBMCs), taken at new diagnosis, from a patient treated with antithyroid drugs. The DNA of the CDR3 is TGTGCCAGCAGTCGACAGCCACATCAGCCCCAGCATTTT. This encodes CASSRQPHQPQHF.